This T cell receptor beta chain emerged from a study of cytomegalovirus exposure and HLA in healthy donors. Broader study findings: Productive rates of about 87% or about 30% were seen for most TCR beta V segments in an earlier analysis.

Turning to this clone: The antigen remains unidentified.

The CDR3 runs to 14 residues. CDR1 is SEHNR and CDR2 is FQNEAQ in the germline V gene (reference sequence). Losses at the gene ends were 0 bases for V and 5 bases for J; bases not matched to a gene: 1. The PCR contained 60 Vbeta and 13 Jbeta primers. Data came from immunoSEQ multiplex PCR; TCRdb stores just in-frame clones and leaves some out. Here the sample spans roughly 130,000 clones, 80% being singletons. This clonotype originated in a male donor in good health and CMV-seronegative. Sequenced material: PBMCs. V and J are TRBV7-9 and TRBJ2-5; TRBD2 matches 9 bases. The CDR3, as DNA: TGTGCCAGCAGCTTAGCCAGCGGGAGGGAGACCCAGTACTTC. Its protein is CASSLASGRETQYF.